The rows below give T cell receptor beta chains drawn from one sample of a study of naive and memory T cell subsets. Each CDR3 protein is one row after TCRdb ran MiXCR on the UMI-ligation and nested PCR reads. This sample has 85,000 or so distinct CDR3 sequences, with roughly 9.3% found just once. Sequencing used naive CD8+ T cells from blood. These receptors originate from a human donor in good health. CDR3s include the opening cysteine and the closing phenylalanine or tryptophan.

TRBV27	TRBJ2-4	CASRKGPSGAKNIQYF
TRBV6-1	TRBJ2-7	CASSEQTGSSYEQYF
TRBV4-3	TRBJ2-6	CASSQGASGANVLTF
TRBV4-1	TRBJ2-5	CASSQDFSKTQYF
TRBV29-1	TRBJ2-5	CSVDLRTGSKETQYF
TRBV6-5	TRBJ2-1	CASSSSSNNEQFF
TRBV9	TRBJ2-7	CASSVGGDTYEQYF
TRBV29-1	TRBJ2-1	CSVGGLAGEYYNEQFF
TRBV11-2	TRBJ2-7	CASSLAGLSNEQYF
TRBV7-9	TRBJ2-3	CASSLLGGSTDTQYF
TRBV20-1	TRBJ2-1	CSAPPTSGRGVVEQFF
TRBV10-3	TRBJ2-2	CAITQPYTGELFF
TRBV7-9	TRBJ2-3	CASSSPAGVAESTDTQYF
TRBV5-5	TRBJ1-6	CASSLGSHSPLHF
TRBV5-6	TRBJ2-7	CASSPPSGTRTMQYF